This T cell receptor beta chain was found in a study of shared clonotypes between healthy human individuals. The CDR3 covers 13 residues. V was clipped by 5 bases and J by 3 bases, with 11 bases between them. The germline gives CDR1 SGHKS, CDR2 YYEKEE (reference sequence). Terminally differentiated effector memory CD45RA+ cells were excluded by CCR7 positive selection of CD45RO-negative cells. Every contributor of samples was a Caucasian grown-up residing in Nashville, Tennessee. TCRdb keeps only in-frame clones here, not all; method: immunoSEQ multiplex PCR. In the table there are about 2 million clones, around 96% of which are singletons.

Sequenced: naive CD8+ T cells sorted from blood. This chain connects TRBV5-5 to TRBJ1-1; D call uncertain. The TCR comes from a man aged 18 to 29 in good health. The CDR3 protein is CASRLAGDTEAFF. CDR3 nucleotide sequence: TGTGCCAGCAGACTTGCTGGGGACACTGAAGCTTTCTTT.